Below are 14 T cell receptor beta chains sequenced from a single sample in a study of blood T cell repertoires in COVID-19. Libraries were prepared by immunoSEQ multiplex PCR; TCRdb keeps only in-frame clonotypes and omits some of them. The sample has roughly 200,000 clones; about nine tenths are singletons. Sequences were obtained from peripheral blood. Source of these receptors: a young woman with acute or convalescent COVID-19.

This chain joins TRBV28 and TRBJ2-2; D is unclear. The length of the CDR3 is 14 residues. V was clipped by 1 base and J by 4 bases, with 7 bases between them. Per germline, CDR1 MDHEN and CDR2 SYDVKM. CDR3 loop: CASSLLSTTGELFF. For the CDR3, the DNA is TGTGCCAGCAGTTTATTGTCTACCACCGGGGAGCTGTTTTTT.

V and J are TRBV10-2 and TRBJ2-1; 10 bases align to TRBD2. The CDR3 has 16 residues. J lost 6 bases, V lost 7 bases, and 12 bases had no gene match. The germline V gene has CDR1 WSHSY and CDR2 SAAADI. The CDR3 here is CASKWGLAGEGNEQFF. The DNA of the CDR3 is TGCGCCAGCAAATGGGGTCTAGCGGGAGAGGGCAATGAGCAGTTCTTC.

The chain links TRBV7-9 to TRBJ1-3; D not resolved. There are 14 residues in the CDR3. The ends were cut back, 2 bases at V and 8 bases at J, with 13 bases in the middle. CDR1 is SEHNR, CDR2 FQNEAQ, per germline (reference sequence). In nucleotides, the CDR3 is TGTGCCAGCAGCTTACCGGGATCCCATGACACCATATATTTT. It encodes CASSLPGSHDTIYF.

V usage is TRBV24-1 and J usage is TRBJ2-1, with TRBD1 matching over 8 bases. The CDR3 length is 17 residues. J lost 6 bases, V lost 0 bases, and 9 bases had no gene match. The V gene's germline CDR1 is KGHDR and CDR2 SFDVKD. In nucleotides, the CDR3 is TGTGCCACCAGTGATTTGGACAGGGGTTCCTCGGGCAATGAGCAGTTCTTC. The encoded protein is CATSDLDRGSSGNEQFF.

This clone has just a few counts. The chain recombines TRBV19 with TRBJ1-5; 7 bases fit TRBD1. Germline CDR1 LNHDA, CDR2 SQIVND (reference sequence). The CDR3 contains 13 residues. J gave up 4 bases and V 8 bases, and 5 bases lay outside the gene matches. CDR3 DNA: TGTGCCAGTGCGGGACAGAGGAATCAGCCCCAGCATTTT. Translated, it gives CASAGQRNQPQHF.

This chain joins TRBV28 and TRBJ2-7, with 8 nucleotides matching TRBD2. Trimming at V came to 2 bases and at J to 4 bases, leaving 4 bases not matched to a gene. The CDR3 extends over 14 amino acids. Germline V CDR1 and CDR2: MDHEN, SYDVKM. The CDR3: CASSLRGLEYEQYF. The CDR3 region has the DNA TGTGCCAGCAGTTTAAGGGGACTAGAGTACGAGCAGTACTTC.

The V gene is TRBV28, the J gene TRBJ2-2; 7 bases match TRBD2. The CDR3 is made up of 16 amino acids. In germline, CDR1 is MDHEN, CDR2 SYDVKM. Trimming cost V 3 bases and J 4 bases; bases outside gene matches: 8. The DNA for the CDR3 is TGTGCCAGCAGTTTTAGTGGGAGGGGAGGCACCGGGGAGCTGTTTTTT. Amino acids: CASSFSGRGGTGELFF. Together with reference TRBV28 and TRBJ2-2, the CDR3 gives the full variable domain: DVKVTQSSRYLVKRTGEKVFLECVQDMDHENMFWYRQDPGLGLRLIYFSYDVKMKEKGDIPEGYSVSREKKERFSLILESASTNQTSMYLCASSFSGRGGTGELFFGEGSRLTVL.

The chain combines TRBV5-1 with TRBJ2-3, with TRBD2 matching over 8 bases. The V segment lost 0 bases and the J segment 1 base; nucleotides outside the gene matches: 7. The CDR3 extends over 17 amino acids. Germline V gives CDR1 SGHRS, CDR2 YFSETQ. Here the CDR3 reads CASSLEVSGKGTDTQYF. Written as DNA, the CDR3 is TGCGCCAGCAGCTTGGAGGTTAGCGGGAAGGGCACAGATACGCAGTATTTT. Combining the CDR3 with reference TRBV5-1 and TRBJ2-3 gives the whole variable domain KAGVTQTPRYLIKTRGQQVTLSCSPISGHRSVSWYQQTPGQGLQFLFEYFSETQRNKGNFPGRFSGRQFSNSRSEMNVSTLELGDSALYLCASSLEVSGKGTDTQYFGPGTRLTVL.

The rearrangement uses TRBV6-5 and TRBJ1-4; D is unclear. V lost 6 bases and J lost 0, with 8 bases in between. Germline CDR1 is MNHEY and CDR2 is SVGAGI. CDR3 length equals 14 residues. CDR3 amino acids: CASSLAATNEKLFF. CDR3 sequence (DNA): TGTGCCAGCAGCCTGGCCGCAACTAATGAAAAACTGTTTTTT.

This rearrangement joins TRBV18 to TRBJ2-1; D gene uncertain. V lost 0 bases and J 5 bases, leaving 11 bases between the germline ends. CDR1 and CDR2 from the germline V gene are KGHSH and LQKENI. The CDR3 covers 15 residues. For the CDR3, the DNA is TGTGCCAGCTCACCACCATCGTATGCGGACAATGAGCAGTTCTTC. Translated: CASSPPSYADNEQFF.

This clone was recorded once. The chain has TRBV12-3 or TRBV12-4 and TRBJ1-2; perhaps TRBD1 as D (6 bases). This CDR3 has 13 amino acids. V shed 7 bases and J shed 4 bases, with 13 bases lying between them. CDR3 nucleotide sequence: TGTGCCAGCACACAGGGAACTCTCTATGGCTACACCTTC. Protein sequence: CASTQGTLYGYTF.

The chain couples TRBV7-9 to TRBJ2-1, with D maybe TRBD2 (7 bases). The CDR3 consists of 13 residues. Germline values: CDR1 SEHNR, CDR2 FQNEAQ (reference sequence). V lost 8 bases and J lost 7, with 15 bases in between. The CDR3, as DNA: TGTGCCAGCCAGTCGGGGGGCGGGAATGAGCAGTTCTTC. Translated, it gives CASQSGGGNEQFF. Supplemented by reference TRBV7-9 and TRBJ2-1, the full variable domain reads DTGVSQNPRHKITKRGQNVTFRCDPISEHNRLYWYRQTLGQGPEFLTYFQNEAQLEKSRLLSDRFSAERPKGSFSTLEIQRTEQGDSAMYLCASQSGGGNEQFFGPGTRLTVL.

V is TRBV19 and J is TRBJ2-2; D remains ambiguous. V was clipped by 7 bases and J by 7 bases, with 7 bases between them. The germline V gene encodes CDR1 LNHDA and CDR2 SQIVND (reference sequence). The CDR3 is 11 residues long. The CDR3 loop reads CASTVGGELFF. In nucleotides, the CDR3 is TGTGCCAGTACGGTCGGCGGGGAGCTGTTTTTT.

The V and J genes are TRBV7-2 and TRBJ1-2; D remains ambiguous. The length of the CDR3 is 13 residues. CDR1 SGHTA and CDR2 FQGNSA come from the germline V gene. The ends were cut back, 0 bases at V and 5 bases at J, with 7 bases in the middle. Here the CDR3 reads CASSLAWAYGYTF. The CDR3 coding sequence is TGTGCCAGCAGCTTAGCGTGGGCATATGGCTACACCTTC.